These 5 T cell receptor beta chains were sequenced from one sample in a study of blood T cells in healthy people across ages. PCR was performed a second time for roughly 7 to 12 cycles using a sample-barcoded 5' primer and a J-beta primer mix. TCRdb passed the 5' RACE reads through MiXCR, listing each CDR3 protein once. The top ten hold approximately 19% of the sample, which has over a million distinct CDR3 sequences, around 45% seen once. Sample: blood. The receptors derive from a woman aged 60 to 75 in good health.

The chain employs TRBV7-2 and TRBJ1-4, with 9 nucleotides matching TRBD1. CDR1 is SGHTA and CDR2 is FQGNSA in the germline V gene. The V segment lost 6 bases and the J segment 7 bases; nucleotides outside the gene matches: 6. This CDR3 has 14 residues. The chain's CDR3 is CASSRDRAVEKLFF. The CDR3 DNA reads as TGTGCCAGCAGTCGGGACAGGGCGGTTGAAAAACTGTTTTTT.

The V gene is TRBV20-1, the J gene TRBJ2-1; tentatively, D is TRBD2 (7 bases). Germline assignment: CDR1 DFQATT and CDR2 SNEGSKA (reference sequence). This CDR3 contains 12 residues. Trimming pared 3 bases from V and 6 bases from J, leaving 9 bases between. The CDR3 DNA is TGCAGTGCTAGCGGGGGGCGCAATGAGCAGTTCTTC. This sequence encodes CSASGGRNEQFF.

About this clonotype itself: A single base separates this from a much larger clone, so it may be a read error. The CDR3 coding sequence is TGCAGCTGCCCGGGACCTAGCACAGATACGCAGTATTTT. Encoded protein: CSCPGPSTDTQYF. The chain combines TRBV29-1 with TRBJ2-3; possibly TRBD1 or TRBD2 for D (5 bases each). This CDR3 contains 13 residues. Looked up from germline, CDR1 is SQVTM and CDR2 is ANQGSEA. Trimming pared 8 bases from V and 0 bases from J, leaving 12 bases between.

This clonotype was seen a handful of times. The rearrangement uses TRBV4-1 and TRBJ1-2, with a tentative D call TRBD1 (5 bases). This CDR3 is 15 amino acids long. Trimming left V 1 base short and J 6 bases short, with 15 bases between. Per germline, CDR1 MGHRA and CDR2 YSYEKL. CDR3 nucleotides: TGCGCCAGCAGCCAAGGGACAAGGGGTACGGATGGCTACACCTTC. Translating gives CASSQGTRGTDGYTF.

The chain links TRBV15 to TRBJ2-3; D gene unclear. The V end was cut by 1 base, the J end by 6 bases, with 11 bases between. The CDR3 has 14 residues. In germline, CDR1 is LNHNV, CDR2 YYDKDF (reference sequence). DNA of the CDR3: TGTGCCACCAGCAGAGGAGAGGCTTTGGATACGCAGTATTTT. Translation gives CATSRGEALDTQYF.